This T cell receptor (beta chain) was captured by sequencing in a study of T cell repertoires in cytomegalovirus infection. About the research overall: Signatures in public TCR beta sequences pointed to both CMV infection and matching HLA type.

TCRdb passed the reads through MiXCR, listing each CDR3 protein once. This sample has some 180,000 distinct CDR3 sequences, with about a sixth found just once. The junction had 2 bases not matched to a gene; V was cut back by 7 bases and J by 6 bases. This CDR3 is 11 amino acids long. Germline CDR1 and CDR2: ENHRY and SYGVKD. In regard to this clonotype: Its antigen is undetermined.

Study results and limitations: Cumulative public TCR beta family frequency identified carriers of CMV plus the relevant HLA. In two of eight donors, the top clonotype was HLA-C-restricted CMV-specific.

Sequencing input: CD8+ T cells from PBMCs. The chain couples TRBV10-3 to TRBJ1-1; 7 nucleotides align to TRBD1. This receptor was identified in a human donor in good health (CMV status not recorded). Some clones in this sample may be carry-over from other donors' samples. The CDR3 is CAITTGSEAFF. CDR3 sequence (DNA): TGTGCCATCACGACAGGGTCTGAAGCTTTCTTT.